Listed below are T cell receptor beta chains from one sample, sequenced in a study of blood T cells in healthy people across ages. TCRdb independently ran MiXCR on the 5' RACE reads; one entry per CDR3 protein. The sample consists of about a million distinct CDR3 sequences, roughly 51% of them appearing once. The specimen sequenced was blood. Receptors originate from a woman in her sixties in good health. CDR3s include the opening cysteine and the closing phenylalanine or tryptophan. A D gene is named only where the DNA matches it firmly. Size tells how often a clone was seen (once, few, many) or the class of an expanded clone, and some rows leave it out.

clone size,V gene,D gene,J gene,CDR3 DNA,CDR3 protein
NA,TRBV3-1,TRBD1,TRBJ2-7,TGTGCCAGCAGCCAAGATGTGACAGGGGCCTACGAGCAGTACTTC,CASSQDVTGAYEQYF
NA,TRBV30,NA,TRBJ2-7,TGTGCCTGGAGTACAGGATTAGGAACCTACGAGCAGTACTTC,CAWSTGLGTYEQYF
few,TRBV9,TRBD1,TRBJ2-7,TGTGCCAGCAGCAGACAGGGATTTGGTTACGAGCAGTACTTC,CASSRQGFGYEQYF
NA,TRBV29-1,NA,TRBJ1-2,TGCAGCGTTGAGGGTGATGGCTACACCTTC,CSVEGDGYTF
few,TRBV7-6,TRBD2,TRBJ2-1,TGTGCCAGCAGCTACAGCGGGGCCTACAATGAGCAGTTCTTC,CASSYSGAYNEQFF
NA,TRBV27,NA,TRBJ2-7,TGTGCCACCTCTCTCGGGACCGAGCAGTACTTC,CATSLGTEQYF
NA,TRBV5-5,NA,TRBJ2-3,TGTGCCAGCAGCTCCGCGAGGTTCGGCACAGATACGCAGTATTTT,CASSSARFGTDTQYF
NA,TRBV5-1,NA,TRBJ2-3,TGCGCCAGCAGCGCCCAGTTAGACGATACGCAGTATTTT,CASSAQLDDTQYF
few,TRBV27,TRBD1,TRBJ2-5,TGTGCCAGCAGTCGGGACAGGGTCAGTCGGGAGACCCAGTACTTC,CASSRDRVSRETQYF
few,TRBV12-3/TRBV12-4,NA,TRBJ2-7,TGTGCCAGCAGTTTGTGGCAGAACGAGCAGTACTTC,CASSLWQNEQYF
NA,TRBV29-1,TRBD2,TRBJ2-1,TGCAGCTCCGGGGGGGTGAATGAGCAGTTCTTC,CSSGGVNEQFF
NA,TRBV4-2,NA,TRBJ2-7,TGTGCCAGCAGCCAAGGACCCTCTTCCTACGAGCAGTACTTC,CASSQGPSSYEQYF
NA,TRBV29-1,NA,TRBJ2-7,TGCAGCCTCATGAGGTTATCCGGTAGAGAGCAGTACTTC,CSLMRLSGREQYF